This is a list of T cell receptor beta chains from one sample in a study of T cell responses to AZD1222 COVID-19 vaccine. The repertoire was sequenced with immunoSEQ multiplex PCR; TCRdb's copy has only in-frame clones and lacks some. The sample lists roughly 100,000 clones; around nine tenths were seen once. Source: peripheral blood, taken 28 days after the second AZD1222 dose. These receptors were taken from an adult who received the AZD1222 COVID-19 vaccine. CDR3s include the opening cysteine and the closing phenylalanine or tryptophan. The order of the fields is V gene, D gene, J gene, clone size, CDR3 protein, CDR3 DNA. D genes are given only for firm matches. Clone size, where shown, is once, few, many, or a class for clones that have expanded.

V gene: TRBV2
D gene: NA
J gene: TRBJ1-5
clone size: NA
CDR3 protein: CASSAGSEYSNQPQHF
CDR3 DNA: TGTGCCAGCAGTGCGGGCAGTGAATATAGCAATCAGCCCCAGCATTTT

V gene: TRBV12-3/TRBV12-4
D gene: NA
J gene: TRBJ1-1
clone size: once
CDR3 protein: CASSYESNTEAFF
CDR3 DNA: TGTGCCAGCAGCTATGAGTCGAACACTGAAGCTTTCTTT

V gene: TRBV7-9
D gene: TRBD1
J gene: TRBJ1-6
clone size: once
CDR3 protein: CASSPQTGVNSPLHF
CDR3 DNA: TGTGCCAGCAGCCCCCAGACAGGGGTTAATTCACCCCTCCACTTT

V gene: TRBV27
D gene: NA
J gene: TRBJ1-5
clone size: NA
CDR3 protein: CASSPIVGGGNQPQHF
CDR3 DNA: TGTGCCAGCAGTCCGATAGTAGGAGGGGGCAATCAGCCCCAGCATTTT

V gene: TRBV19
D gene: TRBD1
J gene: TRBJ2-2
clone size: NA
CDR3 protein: CASSVTGANTGELFF
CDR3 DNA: TGTGCCAGTAGTGTGACAGGGGCGAACACCGGGGAGCTGTTTTTT

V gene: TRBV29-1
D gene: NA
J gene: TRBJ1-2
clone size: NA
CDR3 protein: CSVDLMGSNGYTF
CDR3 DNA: TGCAGCGTTGATTTGATGGGCTCGAATGGCTACACCTTC

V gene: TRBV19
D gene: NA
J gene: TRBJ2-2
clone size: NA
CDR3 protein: CASRDDRYTGELFF
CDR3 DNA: TGTGCCAGTAGAGACGACAGGTACACCGGGGAGCTGTTTTTT

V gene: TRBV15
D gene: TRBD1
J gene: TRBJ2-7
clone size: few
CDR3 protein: CATSRERQGTFGSYEQYF
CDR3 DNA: TGTGCCACCAGCAGAGAACGACAGGGAACGTTTGGGTCCTACGAGCAGTACTTC

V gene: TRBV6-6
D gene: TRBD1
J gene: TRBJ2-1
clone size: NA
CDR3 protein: CASSYSTGVGNEQFF
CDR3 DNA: TGTGCCAGCAGTTACTCGACAGGGGTGGGGAATGAGCAGTTCTTC

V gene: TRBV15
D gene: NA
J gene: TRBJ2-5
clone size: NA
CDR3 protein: CATSRDLAERVETQYF
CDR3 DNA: TGTGCCACCAGCAGAGATCTTGCGGAGAGGGTGGAGACCCAGTACTTC

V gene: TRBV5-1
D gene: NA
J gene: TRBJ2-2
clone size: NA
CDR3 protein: CASCVGQERTGELFF
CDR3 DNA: TGCGCCAGCTGTGTGGGTCAGGAGAGGACCGGGGAGCTGTTTTTT

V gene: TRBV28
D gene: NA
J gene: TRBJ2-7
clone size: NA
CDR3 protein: CASSQGQPTSYEQYF
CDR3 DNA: TGTGCCAGCAGCCAAGGACAGCCTACCTCCTACGAGCAGTACTTC

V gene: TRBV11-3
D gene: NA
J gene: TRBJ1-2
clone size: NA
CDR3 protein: CASSLVAGYTF
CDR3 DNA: TGTGCCAGCAGCTTAGTCGCAGGCTACACCTTC

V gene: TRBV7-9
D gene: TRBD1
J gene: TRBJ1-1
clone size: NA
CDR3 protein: CASRRRGQRMNTEAFF
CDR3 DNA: TGTGCCAGCAGACGGAGGGGACAGAGAATGAACACTGAAGCTTTCTTT

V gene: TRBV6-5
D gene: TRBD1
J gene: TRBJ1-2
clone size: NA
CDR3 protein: CASSFGQGVYGYTF
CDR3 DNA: TGTGCCAGCAGCTTCGGACAGGGGGTCTATGGCTACACCTTC

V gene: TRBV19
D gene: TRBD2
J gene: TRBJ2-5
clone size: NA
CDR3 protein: CASSKAGGPETQYF
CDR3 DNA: TGTGCCAGTAGTAAGGCGGGAGGGCCCGAGACCCAGTACTTC

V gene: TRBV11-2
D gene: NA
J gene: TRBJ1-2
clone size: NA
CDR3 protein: CASSPHPTGTGYTF
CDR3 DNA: TGTGCCAGCAGCCCCCACCCTACAGGGACTGGCTACACCTTC

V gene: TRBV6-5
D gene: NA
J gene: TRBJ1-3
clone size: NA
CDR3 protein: CAITGLFSGNTIYF
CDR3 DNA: TGTGCCATCACAGGGCTATTCTCTGGAAACACCATATATTTT

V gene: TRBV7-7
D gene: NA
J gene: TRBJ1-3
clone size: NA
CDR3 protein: CASSSDRSSGNTIYF
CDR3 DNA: TGTGCCAGCAGCTCAGACAGGAGCTCTGGAAACACCATATATTTT

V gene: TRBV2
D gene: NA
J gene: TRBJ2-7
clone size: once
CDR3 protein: CASRPDNSYEQYF
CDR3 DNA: TGTGCCAGCCGCCCTGACAATTCCTACGAGCAGTACTTC

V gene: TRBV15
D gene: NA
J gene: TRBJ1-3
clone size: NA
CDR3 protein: CATSNHRPSGNTIYF
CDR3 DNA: TGTGCCACCAGCAATCACAGACCCTCTGGAAACACCATATATTTT

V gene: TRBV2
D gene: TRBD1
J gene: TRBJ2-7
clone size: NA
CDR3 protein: CASSGRDRAYEQYF
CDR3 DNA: TGTGCCAGCAGTGGACGGGACAGGGCCTACGAGCAGTACTTC

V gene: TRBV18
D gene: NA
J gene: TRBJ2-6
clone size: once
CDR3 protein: CASSPYTVSGANVLTF
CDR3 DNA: TGTGCCAGCTCACCCTACACCGTCTCTGGGGCCAACGTCCTGACTTTC

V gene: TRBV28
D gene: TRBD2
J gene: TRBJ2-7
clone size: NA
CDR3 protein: CASSLSWDYISEQYF
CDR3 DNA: TGTGCCAGCAGTTTAAGTTGGGACTACATTTCCGAGCAGTACTTC

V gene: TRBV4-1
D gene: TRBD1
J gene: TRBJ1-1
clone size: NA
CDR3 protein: CASSSRGTVNTEAFF
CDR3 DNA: TGCGCCAGCAGCTCCCGAGGGACAGTTAACACTGAAGCTTTCTTT

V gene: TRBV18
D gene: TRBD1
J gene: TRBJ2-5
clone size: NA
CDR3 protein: CASSPEHRAGGETQYF
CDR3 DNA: TGTGCCAGCTCACCCGAGCACAGGGCAGGGGGCGAGACCCAGTACTTC

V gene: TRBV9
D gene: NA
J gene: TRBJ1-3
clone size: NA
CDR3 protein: CASSGGIGVNTIYF
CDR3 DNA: TGTGCCAGCAGCGGAGGGATCGGGGTAAACACCATATATTTT

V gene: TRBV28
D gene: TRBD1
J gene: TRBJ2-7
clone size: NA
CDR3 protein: CASRTDRVPYEQYF
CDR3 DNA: TGTGCCAGCAGGACAGACAGGGTCCCCTACGAGCAGTACTTC

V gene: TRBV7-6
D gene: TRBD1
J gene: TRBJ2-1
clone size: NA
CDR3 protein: CASSARDRANNEQFF
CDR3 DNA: TGTGCCAGCAGCGCCCGGGACAGGGCCAACAATGAGCAGTTCTTC

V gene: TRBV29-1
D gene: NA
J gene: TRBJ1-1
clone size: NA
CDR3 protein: CSVEQGQNTEAFF
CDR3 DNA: TGCAGCGTTGAACAGGGGCAGAACACTGAAGCTTTCTTT

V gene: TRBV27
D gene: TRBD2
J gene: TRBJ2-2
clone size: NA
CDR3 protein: CASSLLRLAGNTGELFF
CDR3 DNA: TGTGCCAGCAGTTTATTGAGACTAGCGGGGAACACCGGGGAGCTGTTTTTT

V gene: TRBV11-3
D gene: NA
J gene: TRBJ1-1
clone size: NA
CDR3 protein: CASSLGVNTEAFF
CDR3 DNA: TGTGCCAGCAGCTTAGGAGTGAACACTGAAGCTTTCTTT

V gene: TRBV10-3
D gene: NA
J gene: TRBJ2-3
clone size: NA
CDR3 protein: CAISESPGQSTDTQYF
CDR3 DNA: TGTGCCATCAGTGAGTCACCGGGACAAAGCACAGATACGCAGTATTTT

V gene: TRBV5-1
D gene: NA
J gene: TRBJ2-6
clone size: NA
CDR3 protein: CASSLVSGVGSRANVLTF
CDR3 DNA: TGCGCCAGCAGCTTGGTCTCAGGGGTAGGCTCTCGGGCCAACGTCCTGACTTTC

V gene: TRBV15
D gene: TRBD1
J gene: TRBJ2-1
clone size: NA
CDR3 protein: CATSREIGTGYNEQFF
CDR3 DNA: TGTGCCACCAGCAGAGAAATTGGGACAGGCTACAATGAGCAGTTCTTC

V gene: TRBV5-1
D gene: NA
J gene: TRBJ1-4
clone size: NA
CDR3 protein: CASSLSRQLNEKLFF
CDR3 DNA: TGCGCCAGCAGCTTGAGTAGACAGCTAAATGAAAAACTGTTTTTT

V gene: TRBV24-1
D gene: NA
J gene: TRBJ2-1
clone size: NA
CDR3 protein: CATSDLDTSSYNEQFF
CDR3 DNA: TGTGCCACCAGTGATTTGGACACGAGCTCCTACAATGAGCAGTTCTTC

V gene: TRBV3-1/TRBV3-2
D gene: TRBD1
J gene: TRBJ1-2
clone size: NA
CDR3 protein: CASSPRDRAGGGYGYTF
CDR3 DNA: TGTGCCAGCAGCCCCCGGGACAGAGCCGGTGGGGGCTATGGCTACACCTTC

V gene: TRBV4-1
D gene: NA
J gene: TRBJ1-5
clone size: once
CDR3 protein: CASSPAAVSNQPQHF
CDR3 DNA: TGCGCCAGCAGCCCCGCGGCCGTGAGTAATCAGCCCCAGCATTTT

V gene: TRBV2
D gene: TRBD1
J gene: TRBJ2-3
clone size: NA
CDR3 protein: CASSVTGGADTQYF
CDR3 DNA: TGTGCCAGCAGTGTGACAGGGGGTGCAGATACGCAGTATTTT

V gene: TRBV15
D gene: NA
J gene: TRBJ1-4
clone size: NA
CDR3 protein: CATSRDLRSLSEKLFF
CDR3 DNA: TGTGCCACCAGCAGAGATTTAAGATCCCTAAGTGAAAAACTGTTTTTT

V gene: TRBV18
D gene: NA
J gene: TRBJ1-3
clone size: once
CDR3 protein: CASSPTDSGNTIYF
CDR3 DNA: TGTGCCAGCTCACCTACAGACTCTGGAAACACCATATATTTT

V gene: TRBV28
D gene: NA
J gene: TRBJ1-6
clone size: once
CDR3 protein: CASSPPTSYNSPLHF
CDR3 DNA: TGTGCCAGCAGCCCCCCAACCTCCTATAATTCACCCCTCCACTTT

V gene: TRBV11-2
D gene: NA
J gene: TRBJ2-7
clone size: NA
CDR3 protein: CASSFHEQYF
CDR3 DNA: TGTGCCAGCAGCTTCCACGAGCAGTACTTC

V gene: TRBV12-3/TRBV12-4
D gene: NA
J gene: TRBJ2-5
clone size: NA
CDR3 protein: CASRLSVQETQYF
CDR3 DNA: TGTGCCAGCAGACTTTCAGTTCAAGAGACCCAGTACTTC

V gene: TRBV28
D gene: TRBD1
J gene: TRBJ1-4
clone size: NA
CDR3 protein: CASSSTGQGTYF
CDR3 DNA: TGTGCCAGCAGTTCGACGGGACAGGGAACCTATTTT

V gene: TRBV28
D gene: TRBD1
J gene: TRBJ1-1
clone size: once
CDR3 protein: CASRRTGSPNTEAFF
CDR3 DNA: TGTGCCAGCAGGAGGACAGGGAGCCCGAACACTGAAGCTTTCTTT

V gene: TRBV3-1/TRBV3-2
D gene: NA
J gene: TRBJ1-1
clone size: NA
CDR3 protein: CASSQQTGGGTEAFF
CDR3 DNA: TGTGCCAGCAGCCAGCAGACGGGTGGGGGCACTGAAGCTTTCTTT

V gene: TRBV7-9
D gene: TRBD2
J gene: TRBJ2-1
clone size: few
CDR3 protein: CASSPSGAGSYNEQFF
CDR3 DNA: TGTGCCAGCAGTCCCTCGGGAGCGGGGTCCTACAATGAGCAGTTCTTC

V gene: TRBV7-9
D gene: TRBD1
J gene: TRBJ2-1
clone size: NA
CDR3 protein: CASSSQGNEQFF
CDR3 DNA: TGTGCCAGCAGCTCACAGGGGAATGAGCAGTTCTTC

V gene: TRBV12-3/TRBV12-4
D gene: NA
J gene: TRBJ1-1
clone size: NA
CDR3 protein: CASSFGGWTEAFF
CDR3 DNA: TGTGCCAGCAGTTTCGGGGGATGGACTGAAGCTTTCTTT

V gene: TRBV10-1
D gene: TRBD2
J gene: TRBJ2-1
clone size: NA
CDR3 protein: CASSSTGTSGNNEQFF
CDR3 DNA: TGCGCCAGCAGCTCGACCGGGACTAGCGGGAACAATGAGCAGTTCTTC

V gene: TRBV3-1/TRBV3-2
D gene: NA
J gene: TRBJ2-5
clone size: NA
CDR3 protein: CASSQDMARQETQYF
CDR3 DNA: TGTGCCAGCAGCCAAGATATGGCTAGACAAGAGACCCAGTACTTC